Described below is a single T cell receptor beta chain sequence and its context. In the original analysis: Counts of nucleated cells, estimated from reference gene primer amplification, were obtained. Libraries were prepared by immunoSEQ multiplex PCR; TCRdb keeps only in-frame clonotypes and omits some of them. From that table come the V and J calls and clone size; the DNA was used to work out D and trimming. The table records fewer than 30,000 clones, approximately 81% of them present only once. This entry belongs to a study of blood T cell repertoires in COVID-19. Study as a whole: Sources were T cells, B-cell-depleted T cells, or PBMCs; the material itself was cDNA or gDNA.

Germline CDR1 and CDR2: MGHRA and YSYEKL. The ends lost 4 bases at V and 6 bases at J; junction bases unmatched: 5. This CDR3 has 13 amino acids. Sequenced sample: peripheral blood. V and J are TRBV4-1 and TRBJ1-1, with 7 bases lining up with TRBD1. This clonotype originated in a woman aged 60-75 years with acute or convalescent COVID-19. CDR3 residues: CASSRLQGSEAFF. In DNA, the CDR3 is TGCGCCAGCAGCCGATTACAGGGGTCTGAAGCTTTCTTT.